These 4 T cell receptor beta chains were sequenced from one sample in a study of read filtering for tumor transcriptome and immune sequencing (TCRdb year 2020). Sequencing used an Illumina HiSeq 4000. Starting from roughly 410 ng RNA, TCR libraries were constructed with the Immunoverse kit using molecular barcoded adaptors that cover the alpha/delta and beta/gamma chains. Starting from the raw public reads, TCRdb applied fastp trimming at Q25, assembled clones with MiXCR and retained in-frame beta chains. Rows matching on CDR3 protein sequence are summarized as one entry with the most common DNA and genes. The sample records 100,000 to 150,000 distinct CDR3 sequences, about 12% of which are singletons. The ten top clones hold 7.5% to 9.5% of the sample. Sequences were obtained from a population of CD138-negative cells sorted from bone marrow. The cell subset or site label corresponds to: bone marrow mononuclear cells depleted of CD138+ plasma/myeloma cells by negative magnetic selection. These receptors were collected from a donor older than 35 with multiple myeloma.

This clonotype was recorded at least ten times. This chain connects TRBV24-1 to TRBJ2-3, with D unclear. V lost 1 base and J lost 3, with 7 bases in between. CDR3 length equals 14 residues. The germline CDR1 and CDR2 sequences are KGHDR and SFDVKD. CDR3 nucleotides: TGTGCCACCAGTGATTTTAAAGGAACAGATACGCAGTATTTT. Residues: CATSDFKGTDTQYF.

As for this clonotype: A clone one base away is much larger, so this may be a read error. V usage is TRBV5-1 and J usage is TRBJ2-7; D is unresolved. CDR3 length: 13 residues. CDR1 and CDR2 from the germline V gene are SGHRS and YFSETQ. This chain's CDR3 is CASSPVSSYERYF. The CDR3, as DNA: TGCGCCAGCAGCCCAGTCAGCTCCTACGAGCGGTACTTC.

This clonotype was observed at least ten times. The V call is TRBV6-5, the J call TRBJ2-1; TRBD2 might be the D (6 bases). Trimming removed 2 bases from V and 2 bases from J, with 10 bases in between. This CDR3 is built from 15 residues. Germline loops: CDR1 MNHEY, CDR2 SVGAGI. CDR3 sequence (DNA): TGTGCCAGCAGTTACGAACTAGCAGCCTACAATGAGCAGTTCTTC. Amino acids: CASSYELAAYNEQFF.

In its sample, this clonotype was seen many times. The chain combines TRBV2 with TRBJ2-3; a weak D match, TRBD2 (6 bases). The germline V gene has CDR1 SNHLY and CDR2 FYNNEI. The CDR3 is 13 residues long. The ends were cut back, 8 bases at V and 2 bases at J, with 11 bases in the middle. The CDR3 reads CASRGGNTDTQYF. The CDR3 DNA reads TGTGCCAGCCGAGGCGGGAACACAGATACGCAGTATTTT.